One sample yielded the 16 T cell receptor beta chains listed below, sequenced in a study of blood T cell repertoires in COVID-19. The assay was immunoSEQ multiplex PCR, and TCRdb's table has in-frame clones only and misses some. The table lists roughly 93,000 clones, 89% of them singletons. The sample consisted of peripheral blood. The source is a man aged 50 or older with acute or convalescent COVID-19.

The J gene is TRBJ1-4, the V gene TRBV5-1; D gene uncertain. Trimming took 7 bases from V and 6 from J, leaving 16 bases between them. Germline V gene sequence: CDR1 SGHRS, CDR2 YFSETQ. This CDR3 has 14 amino acids. The CDR3 DNA is TGCGCCAGCCACGGAGGGCCGGGAGATGAAAAACTGTTTTTT. Its protein is CASHGGPGDEKLFF.

V and J are TRBV7-2 and TRBJ2-1; TRBD2 matches 11 bases. CDR1 and CDR2 (germline): SGHTA, FQGNSA. V lost 4 bases and J lost 6; bases outside the gene matches: 8. The CDR3 runs to 16 residues. The CDR3 spells CASSSNSGGAFNEQFF. The CDR3 DNA sequence: TGTGCCAGCAGCTCCAATAGCGGGGGGGCGTTCAATGAGCAGTTCTTC.

V and J are TRBV5-1 and TRBJ2-1; D possibly corresponds to TRBD1 (6 bases). The germline V gene has CDR1 SGHRS and CDR2 YFSETQ. Trimming pared 1 base from V and 5 bases from J, leaving 10 bases between. CDR3 length equals 14 residues. The CDR3 spells CASSLSDSHNEQFF. CDR3 DNA sequence: TGCGCCAGCAGCTTGTCGGACAGTCACAATGAGCAGTTCTTC.

The rearrangement links TRBV4-1 to TRBJ1-2; no definite D call. The V gene's germline CDR1 is MGHRA and CDR2 YSYEKL. V was pared by 0 bases and J by 5 bases, with 10 bases between. The CDR3 sequence is 14 residues long. CDR3 amino acids: CASSQDTERYGYTF. The CDR3, as DNA: TGCGCCAGCAGCCAAGACACGGAGCGTTATGGCTACACCTTC.

This CDR3 reads CASSQEAGATDTQYF. The CDR3 region has the DNA TGTGCCAGCAGCCAAGAGGCGGGGGCCACAGATACGCAGTATTTT. V and J are TRBV3-1 (or the pseudogene TRBV3-2) and TRBJ2-3; D is possibly TRBD2 (7 bases). There are 15 residues in the CDR3. V shed 0 bases and J shed 2 bases, with 9 bases lying between them. CDR1 and CDR2 (germline): LGHDT, YNNKEL (reference sequence).

The rearrangement uses TRBV6-5 and TRBJ2-5; D is possibly TRBD2 (5 bases). CDR1 is MNHEY and CDR2 is SVGAGI in the germline V gene. V lost 7 bases to trimming and J lost 5 bases, with 17 bases between them. The CDR3 covers 14 residues. Here the CDR3 reads CASTTSGGRETQYF. CDR3 DNA: TGTGCCAGCACTACAAGCGGCGGGCGGGAGACCCAGTACTTC.

The rearrangement links TRBV9 to TRBJ1-1; tentatively, D is TRBD1 (5 bases). Between the trimmed V and J ends, which lost 3 bases and 1 base, there was a span of 25 bases. CDR1 SGDLS and CDR2 YYNGEE come from the germline V gene. The CDR3 loop spans 19 amino acids. CDR3 loop: CASSESASGNIPRNTEAFF. The CDR3 bases are TGTGCCAGCAGCGAATCCGCCTCAGGGAATATTCCGCGGAACACTGAAGCTTTCTTT.

This chain uses TRBV11-1 with TRBJ1-1, with TRBD1 identical over 12 bases. CDR1 is SGHAT, CDR2 FQDESV, per germline (reference sequence). The trim removed 4 bases at V and 2 bases at J, leaving 2 bases unmatched. CDR3 length: 15 residues. The CDR3 DNA reads as TGTGCCAGCAGCTGGGGACAGGGGGCCAACACTGAAGCTTTCTTT. It specifies CASSWGQGANTEAFF.

The V call is TRBV30, the J call TRBJ1-1, with TRBD1 as a possible D gene (5 bases). Per germline, CDR1 GTSNPN and CDR2 SVGIG (reference sequence). The CDR3 sequence is 12 residues long. V shed 3 bases and J shed 6 bases, with 11 bases lying between them. The CDR3 sequence: CAWSGGWAEAFF. The CDR3 nucleotides read TGTGCCTGGAGCGGGGGGTGGGCTGAAGCTTTCTTT.

The chain uses TRBV3-1 (or the pseudogene TRBV3-2) and TRBJ2-6; TRBD1 matches 10 bases. V gave up 4 bases and J gave up 1 base; unmatched junction bases: 4. Germline V gives CDR1 LGHDT, CDR2 YNNKEL (reference sequence). CDR3 size: 17 residues. In DNA, the CDR3 is TGTGCCAGCAGCCCTTGGGACAGGGGATCTGGGGCCAACGTCCTGACTTTC. Its protein is CASSPWDRGSGANVLTF.

The V gene is TRBV3-1 (or the pseudogene TRBV3-2), the J gene TRBJ2-7; possible D gene TRBD1, 6 bases. With 5 bases removed from V and 8 bases from J, the gap between germline ends came to 16 bases. The germline V gene has CDR1 LGHDT and CDR2 YNNKEL (reference sequence). There are 13 residues in the CDR3. The CDR3 region has the DNA TGTGCCAGCAGCACCCATAACAGGGAGCAGCAGTACTTC. Residues: CASSTHNREQQYF.

The chain recombines TRBV5-1 with TRBJ2-7; TRBD2 matches 11 bases. The CDR3 runs 15 residues. CDR1 SGHRS and CDR2 YFSETQ come from the germline V gene. Trimming took 2 bases from V and 3 from J; bases not matched to a gene: 4. The CDR3 is CASSFSGGAGYEQYF. CDR3 sequence (DNA): TGCGCCAGCAGCTTTAGCGGGGGGGCGGGCTACGAGCAGTACTTC.

This clone was found once. This chain connects TRBV10-3 to TRBJ1-1, with TRBD1 identical over 11 bases. This CDR3 comprises 14 residues. In germline, CDR1 is ENHRY, CDR2 SYGVKD. Germline trimming cut 7 bases from V and 2 bases from J; bases unmatched to any gene: 3. As DNA, the CDR3 is TGTGCCATCACCCGGACAGGGGGCAACACTGAAGCTTTCTTT. Residues: CAITRTGGNTEAFF.

V gene TRBV30 combines with J gene TRBJ1-3; D remains ambiguous. The CDR3 runs to 12 residues. Trimming shortened V by 3 bases and J by 0 bases, and 3 bases separated the two germline ends. CDR1 GTSNPN and CDR2 SVGIG come from the germline V gene (reference sequence). This CDR3 is CAWRASGNTIYF. CDR3 DNA: TGTGCCTGGAGGGCCTCTGGAAACACCATATATTTT.

The rearrangement joins TRBV5-4 to TRBJ2-5; tentatively, D is TRBD2 (7 bases). V lost 2 bases to trimming and J lost 4 bases, with 15 bases between them. Germline lookup yields CDR1 SGHNT and CDR2 YYREEE (reference sequence). The CDR3 spans 15 residues. CDR3 residues: CASSLQGGGGETQYF. DNA for the CDR3: TGTGCCAGCAGCTTACAGGGAGGGGGGGGAGAGACCCAGTACTTC.

J is TRBJ2-3 and V is TRBV2, with D possibly being TRBD2 (6 bases). The V gene lost 7 bases and the J gene lost 0 bases, with 11 bases spanning the gap. CDR3 length equals 14 residues. The germline CDR1 and CDR2 sequences are SNHLY and FYNNEI. The CDR3 spells CASTAGLSTDTQYF. CDR3 coding DNA: TGTGCCAGCACGGCGGGACTCAGCACAGATACGCAGTATTTT.